One and the same sample provided the 8 T cell receptor beta chains below, sequenced in a study of beta chain features in type 1 diabetes. The study reverse transcribed the entire isolated RNA, so it sequenced expressed TCRB transcripts. Profiling relied on immunoSEQ multiplex PCR, and the TCRdb table lists in-frame clones only, not all of them. The top ten clones hold 0.023% of a sample with some 900,000 clones, roughly 16% of them seen once. The sequencing input was naive CD4+ T cells from blood. The receptors here all came from a woman under 30 in good health.

Points on this clone: The sample contains more than one DNA sequence encoding this CDR3. J is TRBJ2-6 and V is TRBV27; D is uncertain. V was trimmed by 5 bases and J by 0 bases, leaving 5 bases between them. The CDR3 consists of 14 residues. Germline assignment: CDR1 MNHEY and CDR2 SMNVEV (reference sequence). The CDR3 sequence is CASSPSSGANVLTF. The CDR3 bases are TGTGCCAGCAGTCCTAGCTCTGGGGCCAACGTCCTGACTTTC.

The genes are TRBV18 and TRBJ2-7, with D maybe TRBD2 (5 bases). Germline V lookup: CDR1 KGHSH, CDR2 LQKENI. Trimming stripped 3 bases from V and 5 bases from J, with 14 bases between. This CDR3 is 14 amino acids long. As DNA, the CDR3 is TGTGCCAGCTCACCGCCGACTACCCGTAACGAGCAGTACTTC. Its protein is CASSPPTTRNEQYF.

This clone came up a few times. J is TRBJ1-1 and V is TRBV19; possibly TRBD1 for D (6 bases). Per the germline V gene, CDR1 is LNHDA and CDR2 is SQIVND (reference sequence). This CDR3 has 14 amino acids. Trimming took 2 bases from V and 1 from J, leaving 8 bases between them. As DNA, the CDR3 is TGTGCCAGTAGTATATGGACAGAGAACACTGAAGCTTTCTTT. Amino acid sequence: CASSIWTENTEAFF.

This chain joins TRBV28 and TRBJ2-1, with D unresolved. The V and J ends lost 7 bases and 7 bases respectively, with 14 bases between them. The germline V gene has CDR1 MDHEN and CDR2 SYDVKM. The CDR3 contains 13 residues. The CDR3 sequence: CASTTSVANEQFF. CDR3 in DNA: TGTGCCAGCACCACCTCCGTCGCAAATGAGCAGTTCTTC.

The V gene is TRBV4-3, the J gene TRBJ1-1, with TRBD1 matching over 7 bases. The CDR3 has 14 residues. The V gene's germline CDR1 is LGHNA and CDR2 YSLEER. Trimming at V came to 0 bases and at J to 4 bases, leaving 2 bases not matched to a gene. The CDR3 nucleotides read TGCGCCAGCAGCCAAGAGAAGGGGGCCACTGAAGCTTTCTTT. Amino acids: CASSQEKGATEAFF.

In this sample, this clone turned up a few times. V and J are TRBV20-1 and TRBJ2-7; D is uncertain. Looked up from germline, CDR1 is DFQATT and CDR2 is SNEGSKA (reference sequence). This CDR3 has 11 residues. Deletions cut 6 bases from V and 3 bases from J, with 9 bases between. The DNA for the CDR3 is TGCAGTGCCCAAGATCTCTACGAGCAGTACTTC. It is translated as CSAQDLYEQYF.

The chain links TRBV18 to TRBJ2-7; tentatively, D is TRBD2 (7 bases). The CDR3 has 13 residues. With 6 bases removed from V and 4 bases from J, the gap between germline ends came to 13 bases. Germline lookup yields CDR1 KGHSH and CDR2 LQKENI. CDR3 in amino acids: CASSHREGYEQYF. CDR3 nucleotides: TGTGCCAGCTCGCACAGGGAGGGTTACGAGCAGTACTTC. The complete variable domain, with remaining parts taken from reference TRBV18 and TRBJ2-7, reads NAGVMQNPRHLVRRRGQEARLRCSPMKGHSHVYWYRQLPEEGLKFMVYLQKENIIDESGMPKERFSAEFPKEGPSILRIQQVVRGDSAAYFCASSHREGYEQYFGPGTRLTVT.

This clone was found a few times. The chain employs TRBV7-9 and TRBJ2-7; perhaps TRBD2 as D (6 bases). The CDR3 length is 15 residues. Germline V lookup: CDR1 SEHNR, CDR2 FQNEAQ (reference sequence). V was pared by 4 bases and J by 5 bases, with 18 bases between. CDR3 bases: TGTGCCAGCAGCTCGGAACTCCGGAGGGTCCACGAGCAGTACTTC. This translates into CASSSELRRVHEQYF.